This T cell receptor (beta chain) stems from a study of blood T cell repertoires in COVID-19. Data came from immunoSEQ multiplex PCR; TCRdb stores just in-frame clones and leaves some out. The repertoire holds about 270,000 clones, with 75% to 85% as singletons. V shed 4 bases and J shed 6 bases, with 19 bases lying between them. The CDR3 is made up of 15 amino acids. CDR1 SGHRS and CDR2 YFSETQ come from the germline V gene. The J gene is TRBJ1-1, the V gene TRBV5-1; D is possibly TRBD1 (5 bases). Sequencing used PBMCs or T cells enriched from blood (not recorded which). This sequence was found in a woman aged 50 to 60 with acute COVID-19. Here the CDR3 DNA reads TGCGCCAGCAGCCAAACCCTGACAGCCACCCCTGAAGCTTTCTTT. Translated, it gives CASSQTLTATPEAFF. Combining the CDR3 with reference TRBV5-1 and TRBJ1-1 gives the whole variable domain KAGVTQTPRYLIKTRGQQVTLSCSPISGHRSVSWYQQTPGQGLQFLFEYFSETQRNKGNFPGRFSGRQFSNSRSEMNVSTLELGDSALYLCASSQTLTATPEAFFGQGTRLTVV.